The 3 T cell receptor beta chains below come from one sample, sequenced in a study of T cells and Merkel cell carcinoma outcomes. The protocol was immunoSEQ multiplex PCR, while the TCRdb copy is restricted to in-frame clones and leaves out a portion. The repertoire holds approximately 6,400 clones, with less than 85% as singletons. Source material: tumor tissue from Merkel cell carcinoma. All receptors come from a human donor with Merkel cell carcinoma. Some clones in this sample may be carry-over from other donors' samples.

CDR3 bases: TGTGCCAGCAGCCGGACTAGCGGGAGTGGCAATGAGCAGTTCTTC. The encoded protein is CASSRTSGSGNEQFF. The genes are TRBV7-3 and TRBJ2-1; 13 nucleotides agree with TRBD2. V shed 5 bases, J shed 6 bases, and the junction held 4 bases outside the gene matches. The CDR3 totals 15 residues. Germline assignment: CDR1 SGHTA and CDR2 FQGTGA.

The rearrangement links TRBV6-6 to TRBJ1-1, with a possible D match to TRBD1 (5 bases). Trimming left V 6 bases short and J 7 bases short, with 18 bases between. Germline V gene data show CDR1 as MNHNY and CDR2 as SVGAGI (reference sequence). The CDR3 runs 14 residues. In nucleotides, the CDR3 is TGTGCCAGCAGCCTATACGCGGGACCGGTTGAAGCTTTCTTT. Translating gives CASSLYAGPVEAFF.

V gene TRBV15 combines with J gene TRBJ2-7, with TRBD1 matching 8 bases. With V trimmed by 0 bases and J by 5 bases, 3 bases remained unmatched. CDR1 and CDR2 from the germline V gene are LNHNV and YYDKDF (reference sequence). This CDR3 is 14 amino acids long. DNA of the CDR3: TGTGCCACCAGCAGAGAGGACAGGGTACACGAGCAGTACTTC. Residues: CATSREDRVHEQYF.